One T cell receptor (beta chain) is described in this entry. This specimen belongs to a study of blood T cell repertoires in COVID-19. Study at large: Collection of acute and convalescent COVID-19 samples took place in the United States, Italy and Spain. T cells, B-cell-depleted T cells, or PBMCs provided the cDNA or gDNA that served as material.

The CDR3 length is 14 residues. V was shortened by 5 bases and J by 5 bases, with 16 bases between the two germline ends. Germline V gene sequence: CDR1 SGDLS, CDR2 YYNGEE. TCRdb keeps only in-frame clones here, not all; method: immunoSEQ multiplex PCR. The sample includes roughly 120,000 clones, roughly 90% of them seen just once. The chain employs TRBV9 and TRBJ2-5; D perhaps matches TRBD2 (6 bases). This clonotype was obtained from a woman between 65 and 79 years old who had recovered from COVID-19. Sequences were obtained from peripheral blood. CDR3 in DNA: TGTGCCAGCAGTTTGCAGGGAGGAGGGGAGACCCAGTACTTC. Residues: CASSLQGGGETQYF.